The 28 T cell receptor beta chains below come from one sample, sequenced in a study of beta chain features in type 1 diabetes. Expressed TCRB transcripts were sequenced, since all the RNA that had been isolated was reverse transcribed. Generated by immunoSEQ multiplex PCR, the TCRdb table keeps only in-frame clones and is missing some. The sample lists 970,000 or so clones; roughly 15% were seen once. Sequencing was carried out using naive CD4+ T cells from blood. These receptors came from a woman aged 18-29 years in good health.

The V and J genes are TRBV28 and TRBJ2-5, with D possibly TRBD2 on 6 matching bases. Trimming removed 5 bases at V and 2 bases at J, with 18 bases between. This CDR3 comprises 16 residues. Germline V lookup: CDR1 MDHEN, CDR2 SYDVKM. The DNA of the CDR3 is TGTGCCAGCAGTCGGTCTGGAGGGACTCGACAAGAGACCCAGTACTTC. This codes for CASSRSGGTRQETQYF.

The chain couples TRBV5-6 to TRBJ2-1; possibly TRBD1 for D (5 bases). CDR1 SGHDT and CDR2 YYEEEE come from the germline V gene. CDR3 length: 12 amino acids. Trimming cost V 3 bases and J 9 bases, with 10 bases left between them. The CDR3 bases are TGTGCCAGCAGCTACTCGACAGTTGAGCAGTTCTTC. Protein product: CASSYSTVEQFF.

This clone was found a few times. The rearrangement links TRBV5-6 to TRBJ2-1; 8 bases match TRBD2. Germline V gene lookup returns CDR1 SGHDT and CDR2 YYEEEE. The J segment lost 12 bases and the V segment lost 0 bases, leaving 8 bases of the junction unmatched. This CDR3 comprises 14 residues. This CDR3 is CASSLAGTSSLQFF. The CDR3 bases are TGTGCCAGCAGCTTGGCCGGGACTAGTAGTTTGCAGTTCTTC.

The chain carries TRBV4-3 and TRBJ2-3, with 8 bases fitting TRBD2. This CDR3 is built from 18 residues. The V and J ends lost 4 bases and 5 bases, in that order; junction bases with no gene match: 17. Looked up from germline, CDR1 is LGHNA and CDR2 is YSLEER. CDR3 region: CASSRGLIREGRGDTQYF. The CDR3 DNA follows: TGCGCCAGCAGCCGGGGATTGATCCGGGAGGGCCGAGGAGATACGCAGTATTTT.

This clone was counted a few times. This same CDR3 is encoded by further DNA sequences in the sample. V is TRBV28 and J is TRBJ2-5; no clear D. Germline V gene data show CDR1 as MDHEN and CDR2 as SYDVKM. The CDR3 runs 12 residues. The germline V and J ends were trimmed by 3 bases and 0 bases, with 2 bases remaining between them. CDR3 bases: TGTGCCAGCAGTTTGGACCAAGAGACCCAGTACTTC. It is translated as CASSLDQETQYF.

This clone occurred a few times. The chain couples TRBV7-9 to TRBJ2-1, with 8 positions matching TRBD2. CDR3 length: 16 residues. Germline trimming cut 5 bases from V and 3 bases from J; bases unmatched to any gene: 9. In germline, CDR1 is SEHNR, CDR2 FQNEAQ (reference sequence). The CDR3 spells CASSALTSENYNEQFF. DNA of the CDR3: TGTGCCAGCAGCGCCTTGACTAGCGAGAACTACAATGAGCAGTTCTTC.

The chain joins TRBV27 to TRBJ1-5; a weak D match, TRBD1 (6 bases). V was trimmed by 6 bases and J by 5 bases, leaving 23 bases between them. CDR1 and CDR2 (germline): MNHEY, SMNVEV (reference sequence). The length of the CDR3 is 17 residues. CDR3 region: CASRRVGETGFDQPQHF. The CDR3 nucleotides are TGTGCCAGCAGACGGGTTGGGGAGACAGGTTTCGATCAGCCCCAGCATTTT.

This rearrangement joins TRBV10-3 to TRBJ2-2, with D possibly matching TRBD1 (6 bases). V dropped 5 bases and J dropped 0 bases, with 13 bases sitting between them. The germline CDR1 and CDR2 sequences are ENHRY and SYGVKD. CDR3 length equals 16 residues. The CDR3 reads CAISYQTGTNTGELFF. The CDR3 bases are TGTGCCATCAGTTATCAGACAGGAACGAACACCGGGGAGCTGTTTTTT.

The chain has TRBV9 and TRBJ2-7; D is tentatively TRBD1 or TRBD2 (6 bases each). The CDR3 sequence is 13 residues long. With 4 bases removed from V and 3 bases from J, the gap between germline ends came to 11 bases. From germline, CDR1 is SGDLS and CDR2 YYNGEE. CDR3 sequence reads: CASSSRDNYEQYF. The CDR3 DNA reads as TGTGCCAGCAGCTCGCGGGACAACTACGAGCAGTACTTC.

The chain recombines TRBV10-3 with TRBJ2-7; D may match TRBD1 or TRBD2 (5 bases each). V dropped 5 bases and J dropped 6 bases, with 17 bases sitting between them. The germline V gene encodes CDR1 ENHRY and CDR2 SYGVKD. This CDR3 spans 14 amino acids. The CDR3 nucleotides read TGTGCCATCAGTTCCGGGACGAGGGGTTCCGAGCAGTACTTC. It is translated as CAISSGTRGSEQYF.

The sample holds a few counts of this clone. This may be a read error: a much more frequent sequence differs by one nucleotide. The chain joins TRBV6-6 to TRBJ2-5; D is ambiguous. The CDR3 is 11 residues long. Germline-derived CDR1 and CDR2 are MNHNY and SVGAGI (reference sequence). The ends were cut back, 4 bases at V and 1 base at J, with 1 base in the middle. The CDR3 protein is CASSFQETQYF. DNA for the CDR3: TGTGCCAGCAGTTTCCAAGAGACCCAGTACTTC.

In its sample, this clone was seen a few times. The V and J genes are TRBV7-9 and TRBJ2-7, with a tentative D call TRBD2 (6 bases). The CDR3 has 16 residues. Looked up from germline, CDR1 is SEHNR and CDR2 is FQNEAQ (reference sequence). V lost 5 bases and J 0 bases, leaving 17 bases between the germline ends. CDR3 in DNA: TGTGCCAGCAGCAGAGGACGGGACTCCTCCTCCTACGAGCAGTACTTC. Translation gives CASSRGRDSSSYEQYF.

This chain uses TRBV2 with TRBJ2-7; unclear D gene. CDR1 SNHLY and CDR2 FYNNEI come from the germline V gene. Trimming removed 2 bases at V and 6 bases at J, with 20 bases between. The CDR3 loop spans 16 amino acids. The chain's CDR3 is CASSEIGAGSPREQYF. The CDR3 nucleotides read TGTGCCAGCAGTGAAATAGGAGCTGGCAGCCCCCGCGAGCAGTACTTC.

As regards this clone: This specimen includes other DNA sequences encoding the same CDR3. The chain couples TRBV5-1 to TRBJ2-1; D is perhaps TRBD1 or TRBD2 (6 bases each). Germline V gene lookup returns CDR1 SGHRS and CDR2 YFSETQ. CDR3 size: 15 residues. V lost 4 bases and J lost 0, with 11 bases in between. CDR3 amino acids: CASSGGQSSYNEQFF. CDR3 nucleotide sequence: TGCGCCAGCAGCGGGGGGCAAAGCTCCTACAATGAGCAGTTCTTC.

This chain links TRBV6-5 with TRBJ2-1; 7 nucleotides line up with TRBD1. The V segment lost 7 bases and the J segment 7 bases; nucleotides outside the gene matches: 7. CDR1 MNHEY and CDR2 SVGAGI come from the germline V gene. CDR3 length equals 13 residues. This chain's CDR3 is CASIGTVGNEQFF. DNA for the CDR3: TGTGCCAGCATCGGGACAGTGGGGAATGAGCAGTTCTTC.

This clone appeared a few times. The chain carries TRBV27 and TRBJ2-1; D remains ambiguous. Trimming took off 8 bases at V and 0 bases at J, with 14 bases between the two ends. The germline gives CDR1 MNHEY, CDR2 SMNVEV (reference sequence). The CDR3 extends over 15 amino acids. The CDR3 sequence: CASSPRRFSYNEQFF. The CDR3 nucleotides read TGTGCCAGCTCCCCACGGCGTTTCTCCTACAATGAGCAGTTCTTC.

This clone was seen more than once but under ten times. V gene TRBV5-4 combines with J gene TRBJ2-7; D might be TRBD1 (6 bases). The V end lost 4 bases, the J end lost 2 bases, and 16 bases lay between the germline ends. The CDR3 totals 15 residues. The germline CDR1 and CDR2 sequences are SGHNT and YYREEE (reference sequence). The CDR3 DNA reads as TGTGCCAGCAGCGTACAGGGCGACGGGGCCTACGAGCAGTACTTC. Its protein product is CASSVQGDGAYEQYF.

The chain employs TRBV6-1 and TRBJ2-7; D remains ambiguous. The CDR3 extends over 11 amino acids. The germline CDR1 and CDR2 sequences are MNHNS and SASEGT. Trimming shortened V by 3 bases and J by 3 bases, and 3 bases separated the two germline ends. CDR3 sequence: CASSDSYEQYF. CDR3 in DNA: TGTGCCAGCAGTGACAGCTACGAGCAGTACTTC.

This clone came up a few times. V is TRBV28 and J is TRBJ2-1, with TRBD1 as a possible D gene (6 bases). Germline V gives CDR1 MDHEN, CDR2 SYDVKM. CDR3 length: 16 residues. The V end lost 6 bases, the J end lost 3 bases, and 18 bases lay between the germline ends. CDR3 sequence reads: CASRRGRQVDYNEQFF. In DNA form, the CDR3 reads TGTGCCAGCAGACGTGGAAGACAGGTAGACTACAATGAGCAGTTCTTC.

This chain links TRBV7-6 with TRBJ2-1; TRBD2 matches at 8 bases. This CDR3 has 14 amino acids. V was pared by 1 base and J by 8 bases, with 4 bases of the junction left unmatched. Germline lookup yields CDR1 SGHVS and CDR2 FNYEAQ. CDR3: CASSLEAGADEQFF. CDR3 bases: TGTGCCAGCAGCTTAGAAGCGGGAGCCGATGAGCAGTTCTTC.

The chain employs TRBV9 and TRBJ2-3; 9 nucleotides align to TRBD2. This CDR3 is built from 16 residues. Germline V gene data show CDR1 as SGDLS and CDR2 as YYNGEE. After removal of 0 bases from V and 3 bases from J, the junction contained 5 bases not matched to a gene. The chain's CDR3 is CASSVASGRLTDTQYF. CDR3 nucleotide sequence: TGTGCCAGCAGCGTAGCGAGCGGGAGGTTGACAGATACGCAGTATTTT. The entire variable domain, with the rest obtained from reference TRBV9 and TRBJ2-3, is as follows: DSGVTQTPKHLITATGQRVTLRCSPRSGDLSVYWYQQSLDQGLQFLIQYYNGEERAKGNILERFSAQQFPDLHSELNLSSLELGDSALYFCASSVASGRLTDTQYFGPGTRLTVL.

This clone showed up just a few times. CDR3 sequence: CASSGEETQYF. CDR3 sequence (DNA): TGTGCCAGCTCAGGGGAAGAGACCCAGTACTTC. This chain uses TRBV18 with TRBJ2-5; D gene uncertain. Germline CDR1 reads KGHSH; CDR2 reads LQKENI. CDR3 length: 11 residues. The V gene lost 5 bases and the J gene lost 3 bases, with 4 bases spanning the gap.

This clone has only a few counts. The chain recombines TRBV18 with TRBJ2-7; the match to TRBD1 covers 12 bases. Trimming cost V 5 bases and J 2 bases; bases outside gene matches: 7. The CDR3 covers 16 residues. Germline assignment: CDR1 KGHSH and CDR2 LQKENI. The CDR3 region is CASSLMGQGATYEQYF. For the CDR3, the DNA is TGTGCCAGCTCATTGATGGGACAGGGGGCGACCTACGAGCAGTACTTC.

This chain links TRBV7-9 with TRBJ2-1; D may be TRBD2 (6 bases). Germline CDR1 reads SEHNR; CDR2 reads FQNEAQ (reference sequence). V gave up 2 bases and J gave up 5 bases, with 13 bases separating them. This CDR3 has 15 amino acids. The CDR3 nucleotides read TGTGCCAGCAGCTTACGAGGAGGGCCGAACAATGAGCAGTTCTTC. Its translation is CASSLRGGPNNEQFF.

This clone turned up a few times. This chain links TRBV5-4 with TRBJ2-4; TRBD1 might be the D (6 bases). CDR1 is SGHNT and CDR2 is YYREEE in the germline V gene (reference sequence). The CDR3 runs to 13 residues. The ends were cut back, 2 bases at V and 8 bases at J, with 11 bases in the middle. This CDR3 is CASSFQQGDIQYF. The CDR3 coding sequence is TGTGCCAGCAGCTTTCAACAGGGTGACATTCAGTACTTC.

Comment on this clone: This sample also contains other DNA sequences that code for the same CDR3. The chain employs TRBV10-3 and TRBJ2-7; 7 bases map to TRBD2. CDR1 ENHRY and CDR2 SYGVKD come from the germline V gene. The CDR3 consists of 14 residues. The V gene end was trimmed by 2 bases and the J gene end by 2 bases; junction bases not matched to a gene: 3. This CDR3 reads CAISEASGTYEQYF. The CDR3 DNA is TGTGCCATCAGTGAGGCTAGCGGTACCTACGAGCAGTACTTC.

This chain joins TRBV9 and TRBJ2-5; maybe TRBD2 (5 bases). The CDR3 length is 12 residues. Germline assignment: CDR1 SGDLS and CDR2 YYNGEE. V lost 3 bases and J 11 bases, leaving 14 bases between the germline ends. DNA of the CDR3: TGTGCCAGCAGCGCCTCACTAGGGCTACAGTACTTC. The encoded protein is CASSASLGLQYF.

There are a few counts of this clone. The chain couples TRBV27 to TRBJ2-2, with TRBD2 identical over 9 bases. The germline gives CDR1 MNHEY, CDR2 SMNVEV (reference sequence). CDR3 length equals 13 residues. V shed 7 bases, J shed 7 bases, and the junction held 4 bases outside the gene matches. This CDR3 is CASNPAGGGELFF. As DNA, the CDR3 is TGTGCCAGCAATCCAGCGGGAGGCGGGGAGCTGTTTTTT.